Detailed here is one TCR beta chain. Its matching antigen is unknown. The sample comes from a study of T cell repertoires in cytomegalovirus infection. Study overall: Public TCR beta signature analysis indicated the presence of both CMV infection and matching HLA type.

TCRdb re-analysed the reads in MiXCR, keeping a single row per CDR3 protein. The table lists just under 500,000 distinct CDR3 sequences, about 33% of them singletons. The germline V gene has CDR1 LGHNA and CDR2 YSLEER. This CDR3 region has 17 residues. With 4 bases clipped from V and 4 bases from J, the junction kept 13 bases outside the gene matches. The specimen was cultured PBMCs, collected from culture after CMV antigen stimulation. The rearrangement links TRBV4-3 to TRBJ2-7, with 10 nucleotides matching TRBD2. The receptor was derived from a human donor in good health (CMV status not recorded). Some clones in this sample may be carry-over from other donors' samples. Here the CDR3 DNA reads TGCGCCAGCAGCCCAATAAAGATAGCGGGAGGAAGATACGAGCAGTACTTC. Protein sequence: CASSPIKIAGGRYEQYF.